This T cell receptor (beta chain) was sequenced during a study of shared clonotypes between healthy human individuals. Overall study context: Per donor, three plates held CD4 naive cells, three held CD4 memory, two held CD8 naive and one held CD8 memory. Whole-study results and caveats: Naive subsets generally had larger estimated richness than memory subsets.

Germline V lookup: CDR1 SGHTA, CDR2 FQGNSA. The CDR3 consists of 13 residues. Trimming took off 4 bases at V and 6 bases at J, with 10 bases between the two ends. Concerning this clone: As yet, its antigen is unknown.

Replicate PCRs for sorted subsets used approximately 220 ng DNA; this equaled around 28,000 T cell genomes. Original analysis: From ImmunoSEQ came sequences covering only the junction and carrying no quality scores, so filtering differed. TCRdb's copy holds only in-frame clones and misses some; the assay was immunoSEQ multiplex PCR. That table is the source of V, J and clone size, and D and trimming were worked out from the DNA. The data hold 150,000 to 200,000 clones, with over 50% observed a single time. Sample: memory CD4+ T cells sorted from blood. Subset reported: CD45RA-negative fraction. The TCR originated in a man aged 25-45 years in good health. V and J are TRBV7-2 and TRBJ2-1; unclear D gene. Written as DNA, the CDR3 is TGTGCCAGCAGCTCCATTAGAAGCAATGAGCAGTTCTTC. Translating it yields CASSSIRSNEQFF.